The 10 T cell receptor beta chains reported below all come from one sample, sequenced in a study of T cells in tumors after PD-1 blockade. The method was immunoSEQ multiplex PCR; TCRdb's version includes in-frame clones alone and lacks a portion of them. The data hold tens of thousands of clones, with roughly 73% observed a single time. The input for sequencing was PBMCs, taken before anti-PD-1 treatment. All receptors derive from a human donor with basal cell carcinoma.

This sequence joins TRBV6-2 or TRBV6-3 and TRBJ2-6; possibly TRBD1 or TRBD2 for D (5 bases each). The CDR3 has 17 residues. Trimming pared 6 bases from V and 0 bases from J, leaving 15 bases between. Germline CDR1 MNHEY, CDR2 SVGEGT. The CDR3 DNA follows: TGTGCCAGCAGCAACGGCAGGGACCGCTCTGGGGCCAACGTCCTGACTTTC. As protein: CASSNGRDRSGANVLTF.

The chain combines TRBV7-3 with TRBJ2-1; no firm D call. Trimming left V 1 base short and J 5 bases short, with 15 bases between. CDR3 length: 16 amino acids. Germline CDR1 is SGHTA and CDR2 is FQGTGA. CDR3 DNA sequence: TGTGCCAGCAGCTTAAGGTCAGGTAGATTTAACAATGAGCAGTTCTTC. Translation: CASSLRSGRFNNEQFF. Full variable domain (missing parts from reference TRBV7-3 and TRBJ2-1): GAGVSQTPSNKVTEKGKYVELRCDPISGHTALYWYRQSLGQGPEFLIYFQGTGAADDSGLPNDRFFAVRPEGSVSTLKIQRTERGDSAVYLCASSLRSGRFNNEQFFGPGTRLTVL.

The rearrangement joins TRBV5-1 to TRBJ2-3; perhaps TRBD2 as D (5 bases). Per germline, CDR1 SGHRS and CDR2 YFSETQ. The CDR3 length is 21 residues. Trimming stripped 3 bases from V and 4 bases from J, with 33 bases between. This CDR3 reads CASSWPRGRGSIDRFADTQYF. The DNA of the CDR3 is TGCGCCAGCAGCTGGCCCCGGGGTCGGGGTAGTATAGATAGATTCGCAGATACGCAGTATTTT.

The chain has TRBV19 and TRBJ1-5; TRBD1 matches at 7 bases. The CDR3 runs 16 residues. The V gene's germline CDR1 is LNHDA and CDR2 SQIVND (reference sequence). The ends lost 5 bases at V and 6 bases at J; junction bases unmatched: 13. The CDR3, as DNA: TGTGCCAGTAGTCCGGTAAGAGGGGGCTTTGGTCAGCCCCAGCATTTT. Encoded protein: CASSPVRGGFGQPQHF.

The chain couples TRBV6-1 to TRBJ2-5; D possibly matches TRBD1 or TRBD2 (5 bases each). V shed 1 base and J shed 7 bases, with 10 bases lying between them. Per germline, CDR1 MNHNS and CDR2 SASEGT. The CDR3 covers 13 residues. The CDR3 coding sequence is TGTGCCAGCAGTGAAGGAGGGACGGGGACCCAGTACTTC. Protein sequence: CASSEGGTGTQYF.

This sequence joins TRBV27 and TRBJ1-4, with D hard to call. The germline V gene encodes CDR1 MNHEY and CDR2 SMNVEV (reference sequence). The germline V and J ends were trimmed by 6 bases and 7 bases, with 9 bases remaining between them. CDR3 length: 12 amino acids. The chain's CDR3 is CASSPTSEKLFF. The CDR3 DNA reads TGTGCCAGCAGCCCCACGTCTGAAAAACTGTTTTTT. The full variable domain, rest sourced from reference TRBV27 and TRBJ1-4, is EAQVTQNPRYLITVTGKKLTVTCSQNMNHEYMSWYRQDPGLGLRQIYYSMNVEVTDKGDVPEGYKVSRKEKRNFPLILESPSPNQTSLYFCASSPTSEKLFFGSGTQLSVL.

This clone is judged medium-sized (0.01 to 0.1%). The chain is built from TRBV5-4 and TRBJ2-2; D is unresolved. The CDR3 has 14 residues. CDR1 and CDR2 from the germline V gene are SGHNT and YYREEE (reference sequence). Between the trimmed V and J ends, which lost 1 base and 6 bases, there was a span of 10 bases. The CDR3 spells CASSLRLDAGELFF. CDR3 nucleotides: TGTGCCAGCAGCTTGCGGCTAGACGCCGGGGAGCTGTTTTTT.

The chain recombines TRBV10-3 with TRBJ1-5; 10 bases align to TRBD1. Germline-derived CDR1 and CDR2 are ENHRY and SYGVKD. V lost 6 bases to trimming and J lost 6 bases; unmatched junction nucleotides: 11. The CDR3 covers 16 residues. CDR3 nucleotide sequence: TGTGCCATCAGAAGTTCCGGGACAGGGGACGTTCAGCCCCAGCATTTT. This codes for CAIRSSGTGDVQPQHF.

The genes are TRBV19 and TRBJ2-4; D ambiguous. CDR3 size: 13 residues. With 5 bases removed from V and 0 bases from J, the gap between germline ends came to 5 bases. In germline, CDR1 is LNHDA, CDR2 SQIVND (reference sequence). CDR3 coding DNA: TGTGCCAGTAGTGGGTTAGCCAAAAACATTCAGTACTTC. This codes for CASSGLAKNIQYF.

The chain couples TRBV29-1 to TRBJ2-5; D ambiguous. Germline assignment: CDR1 SQVTM and CDR2 ANQGSEA. V was clipped by 2 bases and J by 2 bases, with 9 bases between them. There are 13 residues in the CDR3. In DNA form, the CDR3 reads TGCAGCGTTGAAACGGTAGGACAAGAGACCCAGTACTTC. Translation gives CSVETVGQETQYF. Full variable domain (rest looked up from reference TRBV29-1 and TRBJ2-5): SAVISQKPSRDICQRGTSLTIQCQVDSQVTMMFWYRQQPGQSLTLIATANQGSEATYESGFVIDKFPISRPNLTFSTLTVSNMSPEDSSIYLCSVETVGQETQYFGPGTRLLVL.